This TCR beta chain was found in a study of CD8 T cells in ankylosing spondylitis listed by TCRdb under 2017. For the study in its entirety: T cell receptor beta repertoires were profiled in healthy donors and ankylosing spondylitis patients so that disease-linked TCR variants could be found. In total, the full study cohort was made up of 110 or so healthy donors and 25 ankylosing spondylitis patients. Peripheral blood was sampled, and synovial fluid was additionally collected from ankylosing spondylitis patients.

CDR3 length: 12 amino acids, cysteine to phenylalanine. The retained sequence is limited to the CDR3, 36 bases, with the frame set at the first base. V is clipped by 2 bases and J by 7 bases, and the sequence between their germline boundaries is 9 bases long. In the germline V gene, CDR1 corresponds to MNHEY and CDR2 to SVGAGI. Broad study findings and their caveats: Some TCR beta motif variants had previously been reported in synovial fluid and blood of reactive arthritis patients, which suggested common disease-initiation mechanisms. Blood from ankylosing spondylitis patients appeared to be characterized by a TCR beta motif made up of under ten highly homologous amino acid variants. In peripheral blood, the disease-linked clones were found at relatively low frequencies and had a CD8+ phenotype. The disease-linked clones were reported to be significantly enriched in matched synovial fluid samples from ankylosing spondylitis patients.

Sequencer: Illumina HiSeq 2500. TCR beta libraries were prepared by quantitative 5'-RACE with molecular barcodes. Processing in the source paper ran as follows. A new computational method based on a probabilistic model of VDJ rearrangement was used to identify disease-linked TCR variants. Clones were called with MiXCR by TCRdb after fastp trimmed the public reads at Q25, and only in-frame beta chains were retained. A single entry per CDR3 protein holds the most common genes and DNA from its merged rows. The V and J calls here are based on TCRdb, not the publication. Recorded for this sample are 150,000 to 200,000 distinct CDR3 sequences; 11% of them occurred a single time. Of the sample, 25% to 30% is held by the ten largest clones. This clonotype was observed at least ten times. Its recognized antigen is unknown. It has no much larger one-base neighbor in the sample; base qualities were not kept.

Sequencing was done on a sample of blood, either unsorted or a sorted T cell fraction (not recorded which). The chain links TRBV6-5 with TRBJ2-7, with an unclear D gene assignment. This receptor was taken from a male donor with ankylosing spondylitis or in good health (not recorded which). This receptor has the CDR3 CASSYHGGEQYF. DNA sequence: TGTGCCAGCAGTTACCATGGTGGTGAGCAGTACTTC.